This T cell receptor beta chain was sequenced in a study of tumor-infiltrating lymphocytes in primary liver carcinoma. Whole-study results and caveats: Present in all five tumor regions were only about 8-24% of the top clones.

This clonotype was detected once. As yet, its antigen is unknown. CDR3 length: 15 residues. Germline CDR1 is SGHRS and CDR2 is YFSETQ. The V end lost 1 base, the J end lost 6 bases, and 14 bases lay between the germline ends. Without any cell sorting, roughly 20-30 mg of bulk tissue yielded co-extracted RNA and DNA. The patients, who had chronic HBV infection, were treatment-naive (untreated). Total RNA (roughly 550 ng) served as template for TCR beta cDNA synthesis primed by a constant-region primer. It was through three nested multiplex PCR rounds of slightly modified ARM-PCR that TCR beta libraries arose. The study ran its first two PCR rounds for around 9 cycles each, using TRBV1-TRBV30 forward primers and a C-beta reverse primer. TCRdb called the multiplex PCR reads again in MiXCR, with one record for every CDR3 protein. The table records tens of thousands of distinct CDR3 sequences, around 70% of them present only once.

The TCR originated in a man between 35 and 55 years old with primary liver carcinoma and hepatitis B virus infection. Specimen: liver tumor tissue from sampling region 1. Documented subset: tumor region T1, superior pole. The chain is built from TRBV5-1 and TRBJ2-1; weak D call: TRBD1 (6 bases). As DNA, the CDR3 is TGCGCCAGCAGCTTGCTACCCACAGGGATCAATGAGCAGTTCTTC. Encoded protein: CASSLLPTGINEQFF. The variable domain in full, with the rest retrieved from reference TRBV5-1 and TRBJ2-1, is KAGVTQTPRYLIKTRGQQVTLSCSPISGHRSVSWYQQTPGQGLQFLFEYFSETQRNKGNFPGRFSGRQFSNSRSEMNVSTLELGDSALYLCASSLLPTGINEQFFGPGTRLTVL.